This T cell receptor (beta chain) was found in a study of cytotoxic CD8 clonotypes in ibrutinib-treated CLL. Study in general: Partial responses numbered about 25 and complete responses 2; after a median around 72 months, roughly 15 stayed remitted and roughly twelve progressed.

CDR1 and CDR2 from the germline V gene are MNHEY and SVGAGI. The CDR3 totals 14 residues. Trimming left V 6 bases short and J 4 bases short, with 10 bases between. Produced via immunoSEQ multiplex PCR; TCRdb's table is partial and in-frame only. Of roughly 150,000 clones listed, over 65% are singletons. The TCR was taken from a human donor with chronic lymphocytic leukemia. This chain uses TRBV6-5 with TRBJ2-6; D not certain. Sequencing was performed on PBMCs, taken after 12 months of ibrutinib treatment. The CDR3 here is CASSPEPGANVLTF. CDR3 coding DNA: TGTGCCAGCAGCCCGGAGCCCGGGGCCAACGTCCTGACTTTC.